The source of this TCR beta chain is a study of T cell repertoires in cytomegalovirus infection. About the study: Public TCR beta signatures were indicative of both CMV infection and a matching HLA type. Study findings and constraints: Cumulative frequency (of public TCR beta family members) identified carriers of CMV plus the relevant HLA. Ex vivo responses were dominated by HLA-C-restricted CMV-specific TCR beta clonotypes.

TCRdb used MiXCR to reprocess the reads, holding one entry per CDR3 protein. Of some 250,000 distinct CDR3 sequences listed, 9.1% were seen once; the top ten hold approximately 15%. The CDR3 runs 14 residues. CDR1 is SQVTM, CDR2 ANQGSEA, per germline. The V segment lost 6 bases and the J segment 0 bases; nucleotides outside the gene matches: 5. This clonotype was seen a handful of times. Its antigen is currently unknown. The TCR was taken from a human donor in good health (CMV status not recorded). Some clones in this sample may be carry-over from other donors' samples. The sample comprised PBMCs. The chain couples TRBV29-1 to TRBJ1-5; 7 bases match TRBD1. The CDR3 spells CSVSTGASNQPQHF. In DNA form, the CDR3 reads TGCAGCGTCTCTACAGGGGCTAGCAATCAGCCCCAGCATTTT.